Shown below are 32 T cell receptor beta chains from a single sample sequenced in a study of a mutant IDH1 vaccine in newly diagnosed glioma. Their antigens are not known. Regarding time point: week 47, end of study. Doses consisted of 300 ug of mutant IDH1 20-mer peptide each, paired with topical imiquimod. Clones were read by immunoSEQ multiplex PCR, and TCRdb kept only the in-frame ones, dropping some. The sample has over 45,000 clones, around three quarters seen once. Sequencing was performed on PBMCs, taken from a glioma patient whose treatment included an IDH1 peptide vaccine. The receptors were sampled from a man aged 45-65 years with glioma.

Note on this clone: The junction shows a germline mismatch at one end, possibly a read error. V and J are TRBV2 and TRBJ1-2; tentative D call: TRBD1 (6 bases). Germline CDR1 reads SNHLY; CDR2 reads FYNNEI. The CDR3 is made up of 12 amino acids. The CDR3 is CASSEPYRDGIF. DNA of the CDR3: TGTGCCAGCAGTGAACCCTACAGGGATGGAATCTTC.

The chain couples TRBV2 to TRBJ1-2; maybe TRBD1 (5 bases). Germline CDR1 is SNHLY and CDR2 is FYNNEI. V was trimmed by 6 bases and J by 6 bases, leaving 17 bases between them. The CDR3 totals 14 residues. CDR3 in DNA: TGTGCCAGCAGCCCCAAGCGGGACGGCCATGGCTACACCTTC. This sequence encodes CASSPKRDGHGYTF.

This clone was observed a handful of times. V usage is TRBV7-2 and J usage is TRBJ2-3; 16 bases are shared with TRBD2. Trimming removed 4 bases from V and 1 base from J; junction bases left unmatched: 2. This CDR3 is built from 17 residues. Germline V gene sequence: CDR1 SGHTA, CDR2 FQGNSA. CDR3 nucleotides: TGTGCCAGCAGCTCCGGGACTAGCGGGGGGGGCACAGATACGCAGTATTTT. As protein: CASSSGTSGGGTDTQYF. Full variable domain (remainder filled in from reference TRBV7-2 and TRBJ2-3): GAGVSQSPSNKVTEKGKDVELRCDPISGHTALYWYRQSLGQGLEFLIYFQGNSAPDKSGLPSDRFSAERTGGSVSTLTIQRTQQEDSAVYLCASSSGTSGGGTDTQYFGPGTRLTVL.

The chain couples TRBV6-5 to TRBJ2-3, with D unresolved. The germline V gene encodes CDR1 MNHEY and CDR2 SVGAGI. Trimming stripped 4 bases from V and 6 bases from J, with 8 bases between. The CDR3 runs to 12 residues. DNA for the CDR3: TGTGCCAGCAGTTCCCGCCGGGATACGCAGTATTTT. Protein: CASSSRRDTQYF.

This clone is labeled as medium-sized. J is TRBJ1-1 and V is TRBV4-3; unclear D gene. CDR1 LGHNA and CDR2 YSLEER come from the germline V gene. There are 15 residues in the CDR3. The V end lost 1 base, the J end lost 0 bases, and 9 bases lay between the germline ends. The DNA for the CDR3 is TGCGCCAGCAGCCAAGTTTGGACCGTGAACACTGAAGCTTTCTTT. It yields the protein CASSQVWTVNTEAFF.

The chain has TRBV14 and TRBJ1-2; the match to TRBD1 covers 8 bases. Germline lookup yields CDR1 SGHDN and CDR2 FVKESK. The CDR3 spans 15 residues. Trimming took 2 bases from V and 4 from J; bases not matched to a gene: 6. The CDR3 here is CASSQNTGGAYGYTF. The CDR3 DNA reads TGTGCCAGCAGCCAAAACACAGGGGGGGCCTATGGCTACACCTTC.

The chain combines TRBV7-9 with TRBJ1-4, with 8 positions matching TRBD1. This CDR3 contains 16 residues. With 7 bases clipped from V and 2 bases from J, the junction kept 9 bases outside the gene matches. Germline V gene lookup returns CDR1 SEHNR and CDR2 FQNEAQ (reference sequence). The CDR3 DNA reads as TGTGCCAGCACCAGGTGGCAGGGGGCTACTAATGAAAAACTGTTTTTT. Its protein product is CASTRWQGATNEKLFF.

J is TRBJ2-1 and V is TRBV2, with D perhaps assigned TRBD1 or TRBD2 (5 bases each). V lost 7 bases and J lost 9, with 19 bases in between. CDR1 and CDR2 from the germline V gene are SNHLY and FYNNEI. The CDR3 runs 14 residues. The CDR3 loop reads CASTQVTGLGEQFF. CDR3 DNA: TGTGCCAGCACTCAAGTAACGGGGCTAGGTGAGCAGTTCTTC.

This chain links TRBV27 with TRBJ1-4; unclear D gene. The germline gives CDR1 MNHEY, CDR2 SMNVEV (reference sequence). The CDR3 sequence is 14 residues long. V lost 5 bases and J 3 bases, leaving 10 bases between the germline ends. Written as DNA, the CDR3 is TGTGCCAGCAGTCTCTACACAGCTAATGAAAAACTGTTTTTT. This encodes CASSLYTANEKLFF.

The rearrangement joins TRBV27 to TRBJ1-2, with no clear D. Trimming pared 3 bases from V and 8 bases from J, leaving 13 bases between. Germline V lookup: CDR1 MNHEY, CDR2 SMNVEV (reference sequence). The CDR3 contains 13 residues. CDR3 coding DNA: TGTGCCAGCAGTTTGTCCGGTCCCCGGGGCTACACCTTC. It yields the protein CASSLSGPRGYTF.

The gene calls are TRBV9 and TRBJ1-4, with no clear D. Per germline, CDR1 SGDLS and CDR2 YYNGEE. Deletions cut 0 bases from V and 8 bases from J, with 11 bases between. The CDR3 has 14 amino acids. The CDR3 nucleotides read TGTGCCAGCAGCGTAGACCCGAGCCACGAAAAACTGTTTTTT. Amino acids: CASSVDPSHEKLFF.

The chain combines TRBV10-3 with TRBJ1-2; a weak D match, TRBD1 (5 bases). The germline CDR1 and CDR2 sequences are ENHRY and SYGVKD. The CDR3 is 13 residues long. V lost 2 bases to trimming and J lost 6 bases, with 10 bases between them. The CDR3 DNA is TGTGCCATCAGTGAGCCTTCCAGGGATGGCTACACCTTC. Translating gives CAISEPSRDGYTF.

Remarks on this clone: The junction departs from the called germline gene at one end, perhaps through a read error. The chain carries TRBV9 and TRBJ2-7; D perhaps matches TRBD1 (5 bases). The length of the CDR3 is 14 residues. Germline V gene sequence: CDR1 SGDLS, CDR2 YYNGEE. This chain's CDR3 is CASSPSGNYYEQCF. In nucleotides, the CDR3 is TGTGCCAGCAGCCCATCAGGGAACTACTACGAGCAGTGCTTC.

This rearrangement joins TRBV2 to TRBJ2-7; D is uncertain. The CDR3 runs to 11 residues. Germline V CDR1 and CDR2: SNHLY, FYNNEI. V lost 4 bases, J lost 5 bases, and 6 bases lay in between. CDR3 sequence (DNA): TGTGCCAGCAGTGTAGTTGACGAGCAGTACTTC. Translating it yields CASSVVDEQYF.

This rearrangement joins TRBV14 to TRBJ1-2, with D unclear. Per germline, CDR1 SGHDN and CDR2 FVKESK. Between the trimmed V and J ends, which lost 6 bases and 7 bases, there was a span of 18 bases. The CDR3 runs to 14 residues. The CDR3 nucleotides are TGTGCCAGCAGACCCCGTGTGTCAATGAGTGGCTACACCTTC. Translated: CASRPRVSMSGYTF. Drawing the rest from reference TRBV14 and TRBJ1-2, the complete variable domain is EAGVTQFPSHSVIEKGQTVTLRCDPISGHDNLYWYRRVMGKEIKFLLHFVKESKQDESGMPNNRFLAERTGGTYSTLKVQPAELEDSGVYFCASRPRVSMSGYTFGSGTRLTVV.

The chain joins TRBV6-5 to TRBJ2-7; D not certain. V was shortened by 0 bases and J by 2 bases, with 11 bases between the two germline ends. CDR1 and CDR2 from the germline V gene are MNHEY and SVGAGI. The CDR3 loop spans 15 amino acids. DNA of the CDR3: TGTGCCAGCAGTTACTCGACCAGTACTCCCTACGAGCAGTACTTC. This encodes CASSYSTSTPYEQYF.

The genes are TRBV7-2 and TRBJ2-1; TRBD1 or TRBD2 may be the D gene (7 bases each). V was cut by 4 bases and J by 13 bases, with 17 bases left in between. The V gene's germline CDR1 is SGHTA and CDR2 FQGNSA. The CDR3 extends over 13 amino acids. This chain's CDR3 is CASSSQQGEGQFF. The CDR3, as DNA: TGTGCCAGCAGCTCACAGCAGGGGGAGGGCCAGTTCTTC.

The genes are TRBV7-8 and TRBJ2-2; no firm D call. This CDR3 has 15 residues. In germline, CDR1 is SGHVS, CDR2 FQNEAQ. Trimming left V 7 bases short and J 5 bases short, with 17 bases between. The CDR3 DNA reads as TGTGCCAGCACCCCAAAAGGAAGGGCGACCGGGGAGCTGTTTTTT. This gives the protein CASTPKGRATGELFF.

CDR3 region: CASSPPSGGLDTQYF. The CDR3 DNA is TGTGCCAGCAGCCCGCCTAGCGGGGGGTTGGATACGCAGTATTTT. The rearrangement uses TRBV7-9 and TRBJ2-3; 11 bases are shared with TRBD2. Germline assignment: CDR1 SEHNR and CDR2 FQNEAQ (reference sequence). This CDR3 is 15 amino acids long. J gave up 6 bases and V 5 bases, and 7 bases lay outside the gene matches.

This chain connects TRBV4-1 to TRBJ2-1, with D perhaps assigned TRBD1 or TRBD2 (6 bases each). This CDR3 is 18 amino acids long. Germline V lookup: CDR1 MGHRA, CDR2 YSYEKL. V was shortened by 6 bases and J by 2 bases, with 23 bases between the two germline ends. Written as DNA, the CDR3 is TGCGCCAGCAGAGCTTTGGGAGGAGCAGGGGTGACCTACAATGAGCAGTTCTTC. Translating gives CASRALGGAGVTYNEQFF.

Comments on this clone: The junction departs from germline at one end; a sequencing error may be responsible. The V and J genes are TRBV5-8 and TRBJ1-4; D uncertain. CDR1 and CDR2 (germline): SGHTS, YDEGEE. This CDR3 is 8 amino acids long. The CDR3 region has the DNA TGTGCCAGCAGTCCCCAGAGTTTT. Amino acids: CASSPQSF.

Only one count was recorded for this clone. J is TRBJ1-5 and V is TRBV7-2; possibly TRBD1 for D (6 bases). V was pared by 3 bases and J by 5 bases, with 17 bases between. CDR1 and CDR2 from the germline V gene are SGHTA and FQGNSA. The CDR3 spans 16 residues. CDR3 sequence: CASSFSKQGFDQPQHF. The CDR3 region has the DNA TGTGCCAGCAGCTTCTCCAAACAGGGTTTCGATCAGCCCCAGCATTTT.

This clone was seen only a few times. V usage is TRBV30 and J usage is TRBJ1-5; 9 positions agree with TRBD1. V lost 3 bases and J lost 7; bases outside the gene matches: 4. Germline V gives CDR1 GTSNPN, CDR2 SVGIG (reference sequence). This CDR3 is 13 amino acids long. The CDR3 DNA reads TGTGCCTGGAGGGGACAGGGTGGACAGCCCCAGCATTTT. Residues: CAWRGQGGQPQHF. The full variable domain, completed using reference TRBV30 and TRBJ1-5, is SQTIHQWPATLVQPVGSPLSLECTVEGTSNPNLYWYRQAAGRGLQLLFYSVGIGQISSEVPQNLSASRPQDRQFILSSKKLLLSDSGFYLCAWRGQGGQPQHFGDGTRLSIL.

CDR3 DNA sequence: TGTGCCAGCAGCCGGGACTTGGGGTTCGAGCAGTACTTC. This translates into CASSRDLGFEQYF. The V and J genes are TRBV11-1 and TRBJ2-7; a possible D gene is TRBD2 (6 bases). The germline CDR1 and CDR2 sequences are SGHAT and FQDESV (reference sequence). This CDR3 is built from 13 residues. V lost 5 bases and J lost 6, with 14 bases in between.

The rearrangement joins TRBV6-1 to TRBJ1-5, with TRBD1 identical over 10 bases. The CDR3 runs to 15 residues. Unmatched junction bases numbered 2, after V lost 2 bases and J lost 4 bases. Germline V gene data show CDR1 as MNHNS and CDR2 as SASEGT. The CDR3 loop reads CASSEWDRGNQPQHF. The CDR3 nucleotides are TGTGCCAGCAGTGAATGGGACAGGGGTAATCAGCCCCAGCATTTT.

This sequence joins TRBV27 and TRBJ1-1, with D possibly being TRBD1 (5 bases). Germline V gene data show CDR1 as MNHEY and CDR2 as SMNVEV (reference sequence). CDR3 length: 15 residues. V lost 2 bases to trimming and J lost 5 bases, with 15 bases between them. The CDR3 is CASSLVTGGVTEAFF. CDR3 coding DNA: TGTGCCAGCAGTTTAGTGACCGGGGGAGTAACTGAAGCTTTCTTT.

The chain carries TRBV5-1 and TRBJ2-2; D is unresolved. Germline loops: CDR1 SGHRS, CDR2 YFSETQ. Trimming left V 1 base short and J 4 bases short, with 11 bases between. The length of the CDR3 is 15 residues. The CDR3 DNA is TGCGCCAGCAGCTTGCAAGGGAAGAGCACCGGGGAGCTGTTTTTT. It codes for CASSLQGKSTGELFF. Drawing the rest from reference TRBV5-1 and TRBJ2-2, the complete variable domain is KAGVTQTPRYLIKTRGQQVTLSCSPISGHRSVSWYQQTPGQGLQFLFEYFSETQRNKGNFPGRFSGRQFSNSRSEMNVSTLELGDSALYLCASSLQGKSTGELFFGEGSRLTVL.

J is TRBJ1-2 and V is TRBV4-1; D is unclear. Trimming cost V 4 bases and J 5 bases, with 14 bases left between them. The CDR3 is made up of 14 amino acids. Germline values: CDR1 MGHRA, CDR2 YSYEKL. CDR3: CASSPESKGYGYTF. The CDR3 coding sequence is TGCGCCAGCAGCCCAGAGAGCAAAGGGTATGGCTACACCTTC.

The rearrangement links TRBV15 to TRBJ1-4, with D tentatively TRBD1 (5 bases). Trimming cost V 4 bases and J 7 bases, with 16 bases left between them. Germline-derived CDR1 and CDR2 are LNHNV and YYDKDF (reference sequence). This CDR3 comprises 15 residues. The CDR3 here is CATSTRGSRGEKLFF. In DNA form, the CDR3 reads TGTGCCACCAGCACACGGGGGAGCAGAGGTGAAAAACTGTTTTTT.

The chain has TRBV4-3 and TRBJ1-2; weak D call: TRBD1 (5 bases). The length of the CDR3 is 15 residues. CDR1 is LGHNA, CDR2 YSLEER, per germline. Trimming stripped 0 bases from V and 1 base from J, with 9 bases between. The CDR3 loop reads CASSQDQGDNYGYTF. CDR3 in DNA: TGCGCCAGCAGCCAAGATCAAGGGGATAACTATGGCTACACCTTC.

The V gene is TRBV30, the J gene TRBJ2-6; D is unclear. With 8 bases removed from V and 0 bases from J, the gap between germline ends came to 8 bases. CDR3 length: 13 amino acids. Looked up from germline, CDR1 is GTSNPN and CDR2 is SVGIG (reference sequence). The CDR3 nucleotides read TGTGCCCTTTCAGGCTCTGGGGCCAACGTCCTGACTTTC. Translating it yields CALSGSGANVLTF.

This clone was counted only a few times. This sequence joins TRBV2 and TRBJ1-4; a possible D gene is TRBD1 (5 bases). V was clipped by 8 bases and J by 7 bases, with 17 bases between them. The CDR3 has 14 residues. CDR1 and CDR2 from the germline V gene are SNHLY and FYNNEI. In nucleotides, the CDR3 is TGTGCCAGCCGGGACCCGACGGGTAGTGAAAAACTGTTTTTT. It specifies CASRDPTGSEKLFF.